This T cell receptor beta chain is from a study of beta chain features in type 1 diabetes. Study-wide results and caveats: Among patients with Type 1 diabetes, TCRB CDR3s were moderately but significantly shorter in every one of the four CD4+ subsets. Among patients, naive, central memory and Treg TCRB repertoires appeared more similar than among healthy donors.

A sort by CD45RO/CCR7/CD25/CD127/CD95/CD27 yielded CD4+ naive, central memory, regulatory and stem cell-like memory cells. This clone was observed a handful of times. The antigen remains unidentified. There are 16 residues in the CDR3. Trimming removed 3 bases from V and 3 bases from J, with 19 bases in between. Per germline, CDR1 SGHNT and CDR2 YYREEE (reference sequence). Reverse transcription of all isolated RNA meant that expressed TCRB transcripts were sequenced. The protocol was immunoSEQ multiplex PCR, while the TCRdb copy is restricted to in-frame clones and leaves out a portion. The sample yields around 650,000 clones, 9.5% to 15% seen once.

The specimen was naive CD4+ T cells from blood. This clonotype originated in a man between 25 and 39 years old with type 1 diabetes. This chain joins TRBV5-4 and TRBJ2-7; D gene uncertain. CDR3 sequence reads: CASSSDKTMVRYEQYF. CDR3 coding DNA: TGTGCCAGCAGCTCTGATAAGACGATGGTTCGCTACGAGCAGTACTTC.